Below are 8 T cell receptor beta chains sequenced from a single sample in a study of shared clonotypes between healthy human individuals. Positive CCR7 selection of CD45RO-negative cells yielded the naive CD8 cells, and terminally differentiated effector memory CD45RA+ cells were excluded. Libraries were prepared by immunoSEQ multiplex PCR; TCRdb keeps only in-frame clonotypes and omits some of them. The table records 2 million to 2.5 million clones, just under 95% of them present only once. Sequencing was carried out using naive CD8+ T cells sorted from blood. The receptors here all came from a man younger than 30 in good health.

As for this clone: This CDR3 is also generated by other DNA sequences in the sample. V is TRBV25-1 and J is TRBJ2-7; 7 positions match TRBD1. Trimming took 2 bases from V and 1 from J; bases not matched to a gene: 5. The CDR3 sequence is 15 residues long. Germline values: CDR1 MGHDK, CDR2 SYGVNS. CDR3 region: CASSELRQGSYEQYF. The CDR3 nucleotides are TGTGCCAGCAGTGAACTCCGACAGGGTTCCTACGAGCAGTACTTC.

This chain connects TRBV9 to TRBJ2-7; 8 bases agree with TRBD2. The CDR3 covers 15 residues. The V gene end was trimmed by 2 bases and the J gene end by 3 bases; junction bases not matched to a gene: 7. The germline V gene encodes CDR1 SGDLS and CDR2 YYNGEE. DNA of the CDR3: TGTGCCAGCAGCGTCGGTAGCGGGATGATCTACGAGCAGTACTTC. Translating it yields CASSVGSGMIYEQYF. The variable domain in full, with the rest retrieved from reference TRBV9 and TRBJ2-7, is DSGVTQTPKHLITATGQRVTLRCSPRSGDLSVYWYQQSLDQGLQFLIQYYNGEERAKGNILERFSAQQFPDLHSELNLSSLELGDSALYFCASSVGSGMIYEQYFGPGTRLTVT.

With respect to this clone: This CDR3 is also generated by other DNA sequences in the sample. This chain links TRBV10-1 with TRBJ2-7; D is unclear. The V gene lost 3 bases and the J gene lost 6 bases, with 6 bases spanning the gap. The CDR3 runs to 11 residues. The germline gives CDR1 WNHNN, CDR2 SYGVQD (reference sequence). CDR3 sequence (DNA): TGCGCCAGCAGTGACGGAGTCGAGCAGTACTTC. Protein: CASSDGVEQYF.

V gene TRBV27 combines with J gene TRBJ1-4; unclear D gene. CDR1 and CDR2 (germline): MNHEY, SMNVEV (reference sequence). The CDR3 is 16 residues long. Trimming removed 4 bases at V and 8 bases at J, with 20 bases between. The CDR3 loop reads CASSSLLEAGGEKLFF. CDR3 bases: TGTGCCAGCAGTTCCTTGCTAGAGGCGGGCGGGGAAAAACTGTTTTTT.

The rearrangement joins TRBV9 to TRBJ2-1, with D unclear. This CDR3 is built from 12 residues. Germline V gene lookup returns CDR1 SGDLS and CDR2 YYNGEE. Deletions cut 3 bases from V and 7 bases from J, with 8 bases between. CDR3 coding DNA: TGTGCCAGCAGCGGCTGGAAGAATGAGCAGTTCTTC. Its protein is CASSGWKNEQFF. Complete variable domain (other parts from reference TRBV9 and TRBJ2-1): DSGVTQTPKHLITATGQRVTLRCSPRSGDLSVYWYQQSLDQGLQFLIQYYNGEERAKGNILERFSAQQFPDLHSELNLSSLELGDSALYFCASSGWKNEQFFGPGTRLTVL.

This chain uses TRBV2 with TRBJ2-5, with 15 positions matching TRBD2. CDR3 length: 17 amino acids. Trimming at V came to 5 bases and at J to 1 base, leaving 5 bases not matched to a gene. Per germline, CDR1 SNHLY and CDR2 FYNNEI. CDR3 region: CASSLGLAGGLQETQYF. The CDR3 nucleotides are TGTGCCAGCAGTTTGGGACTAGCGGGGGGCCTCCAAGAGACCCAGTACTTC.

Regarding this clone: The same CDR3 is also encoded by other DNA sequences in this sample. The V and J genes are TRBV5-1 and TRBJ1-1; no reliable D call. This CDR3 has 13 residues. Trimming stripped 2 bases from V and 1 base from J, with 6 bases between. Germline V gives CDR1 SGHRS, CDR2 YFSETQ. CDR3 loop: CASSFAGNTEAFF. Here the CDR3 DNA reads TGCGCCAGCAGCTTCGCAGGGAACACTGAAGCTTTCTTT.

This rearrangement joins TRBV25-1 to TRBJ2-5; 10 bases match TRBD1. Unmatched junction bases numbered 7, after V lost 4 bases and J lost 5 bases. The CDR3 is 15 amino acids. Germline V gene sequence: CDR1 MGHDK, CDR2 SYGVNS. The CDR3 is CASSAGQGVLETQYF. The CDR3 DNA reads as TGTGCCAGCAGTGCTGGACAGGGGGTTCTGGAGACCCAGTACTTC.